This TCR beta chain was identified in a study of blood T cell repertoires in COVID-19. Germline-derived CDR1 and CDR2 are ENHRY and SYGVKD. V dropped 3 bases and J dropped 7; count of bases not matched to a gene: 3. This CDR3 region has 15 residues. The study drew participants aged about 18 to 95 years from about two dozen US areas. Cohorts were determined from participant-reported clinical history. As originally analysed: Amplifying reference gene primers gave estimates of nucleated cell counts. This table comes from immunoSEQ multiplex PCR, and its TCRdb copy is limited to in-frame clones, with some not included. That table is the source of V, J and clone size, and D and trimming were worked out from the DNA. The data contain more than 300,000 clones, about nine tenths of them singletons.

The receptor comes from a woman aged 18-29 years who had recovered from COVID-19. The chain uses TRBV10-3 and TRBJ1-6, with 10 bases that match TRBD1. What was sequenced was PBMCs or T cells enriched from blood (not recorded which). This CDR3 reads CAISDRGQGNSPLHF. CDR3 DNA sequence: TGTGCCATCAGTGATCGGGGACAGGGGAATTCACCCCTCCACTTT.